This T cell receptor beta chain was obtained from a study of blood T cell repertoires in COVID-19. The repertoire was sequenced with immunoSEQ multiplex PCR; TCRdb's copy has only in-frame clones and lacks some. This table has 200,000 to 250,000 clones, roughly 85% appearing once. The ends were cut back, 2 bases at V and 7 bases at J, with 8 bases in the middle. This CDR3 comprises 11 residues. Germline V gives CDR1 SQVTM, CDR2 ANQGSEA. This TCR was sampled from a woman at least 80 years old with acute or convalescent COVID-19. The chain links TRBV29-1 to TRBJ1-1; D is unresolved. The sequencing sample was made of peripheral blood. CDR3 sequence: CSVETQREAFF. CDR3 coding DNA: TGCAGCGTTGAAACCCAGCGTGAAGCTTTCTTT.